The 15 T cell receptor beta chains reported below all come from one sample, sequenced in a study of blood T cell repertoires in COVID-19. Repertoires were generated with immunoSEQ multiplex PCR, while TCRdb's copy carries only in-frame clones and drops some. This sample has 150,000 to 250,000 clones, with around four fifths found just once. What was sequenced was peripheral blood. Receptors originate from a human donor with acute or convalescent COVID-19. The donor label of this sample is uncertain.

As concerns this clone: The identical CDR3 is also encoded by other nucleotide sequences in the sample. The V gene is TRBV19, the J gene TRBJ2-3, with 9 nucleotides matching TRBD1. Germline values: CDR1 LNHDA, CDR2 SQIVND (reference sequence). Trimming removed 5 bases from V and 3 bases from J; junction bases left unmatched: 9. The CDR3 covers 16 residues. CDR3 region: CASSVTGGSWTDTQYF. The CDR3 DNA is TGTGCCAGTAGTGTAACAGGGGGCAGTTGGACAGATACGCAGTATTTT.

This clone was seen a few times. The chain joins TRBV12-3 or TRBV12-4 to TRBJ1-2; D is perhaps TRBD1 (5 bases). This CDR3 has 13 amino acids. The ends were cut back, 3 bases at V and 8 bases at J, with 13 bases in the middle. In DNA form, the CDR3 reads TGTGCCAGCAGTTTTATACAGGCGGGAGGCTACACCTTC. It translates to CASSFIQAGGYTF.

The V and J genes are TRBV5-1 and TRBJ2-3; D is undetermined. CDR1 SGHRS and CDR2 YFSETQ come from the germline V gene. This CDR3 is built from 15 residues. V was shortened by 1 base and J by 0 bases, with 9 bases between the two germline ends. CDR3: CASSLYSRSTDTQYF. The DNA for the CDR3 is TGCGCCAGCAGCTTGTACAGCCGTAGCACAGATACGCAGTATTTT.

This clone occurred a few times. This chain connects TRBV19 to TRBJ2-7; weak D call: TRBD1 (5 bases). Germline lookup yields CDR1 LNHDA and CDR2 SQIVND (reference sequence). V was clipped by 7 bases and J by 6 bases, with 16 bases between them. The CDR3 extends over 13 amino acids. CDR3 loop: CASTRQGNGEQYF. CDR3 sequence (DNA): TGTGCCAGTACACGGCAGGGAAATGGCGAGCAGTACTTC.

V gene TRBV4-3 combines with J gene TRBJ1-6, with 8 positions matching TRBD1. V shed 0 bases and J 10 bases; nucleotides not matched to a gene: 5. This CDR3 is built from 15 residues. Germline CDR1 and CDR2: LGHNA and YSLEER. CDR3 region: CASSQDPGGWSPLHF. The CDR3 DNA sequence: TGCGCCAGCAGCCAAGATCCAGGGGGCTGGTCACCCCTCCACTTT.

The J gene is TRBJ2-7, the V gene TRBV5-1, with TRBD2 as a possible D gene (5 bases). V was clipped by 4 bases and J by 6 bases, with 14 bases between them. CDR1 and CDR2 (germline): SGHRS, YFSETQ. CDR3 length: 13 residues. The CDR3 sequence: CASSGSPSSEQYF. CDR3 DNA sequence: TGCGCCAGCAGCGGGAGTCCTTCAAGCGAGCAGTACTTC.

The genes are TRBV7-8 and TRBJ2-7; D is unclear. Germline lookup yields CDR1 SGHVS and CDR2 FQNEAQ. Trimming took off 5 bases at V and 7 bases at J, with 15 bases between the two ends. The CDR3 contains 13 residues. CDR3 nucleotides: TGTGCCAGCAGCCGGTGGGTTGGCGGTGAGCAGTACTTC. It codes for CASSRWVGGEQYF.

V gene TRBV9 combines with J gene TRBJ2-3, with a weak D call TRBD2 (6 bases). This CDR3 region has 15 residues. CDR1 is SGDLS, CDR2 YYNGEE, per germline. V lost 4 bases and J lost 4, with 16 bases in between. The CDR3: CASSLRDSWADTQYF. CDR3 DNA: TGTGCCAGCAGCCTGCGGGATAGTTGGGCAGATACGCAGTATTTT. The variable domain in full, with the rest retrieved from reference TRBV9 and TRBJ2-3, is DSGVTQTPKHLITATGQRVTLRCSPRSGDLSVYWYQQSLDQGLQFLIQYYNGEERAKGNILERFSAQQFPDLHSELNLSSLELGDSALYFCASSLRDSWADTQYFGPGTRLTVL.

The CDR3 here is CASSFSGLAGVETQYF. The CDR3 bases are TGTGCCAGCAGCTTCTCTGGACTAGCGGGAGTTGAGACCCAGTACTTC. The chain recombines TRBV7-2 with TRBJ2-5; the match to TRBD2 covers 13 bases. Germline V lookup: CDR1 SGHTA, CDR2 FQGNSA. The CDR3 covers 16 residues. After removal of 3 bases from V and 5 bases from J, the junction contained 6 bases not matched to a gene.

V is TRBV6-2 or TRBV6-3 and J is TRBJ2-2; 7 positions match TRBD2. This CDR3 has 16 amino acids. After removal of 5 bases from V and 6 bases from J, the junction contained 12 bases not matched to a gene. The germline V gene has CDR1 MNHEY and CDR2 SVGEGT. This chain's CDR3 is CASSRFILASPGELFF. The CDR3 DNA reads TGTGCCAGCAGTCGATTTATACTAGCGAGCCCCGGGGAGCTGTTTTTT.

The rearrangement links TRBV5-5 to TRBJ1-6; possibly TRBD1 for D (6 bases). The V gene's germline CDR1 is SGHKS and CDR2 YYEKEE (reference sequence). This CDR3 has 15 residues. Between the trimmed V and J ends, which lost 4 bases and 9 bases, there was a span of 17 bases. CDR3 DNA: TGTGCCAGCAGCCCTTCGGACAGTGAGAGTTCACCCCTCCACTTT. It encodes CASSPSDSESSPLHF.

The V gene is TRBV11-2, the J gene TRBJ2-3; TRBD1 matches 10 bases. The germline CDR1 and CDR2 sequences are SGHAT and FQNNGV. Unmatched junction bases numbered 7, after V lost 6 bases and J lost 4 bases. The length of the CDR3 is 15 residues. Written as DNA, the CDR3 is TGTGCCAGCAGGCCCGGGACAGGGGCGGCAGATACGCAGTATTTT. This encodes CASRPGTGAADTQYF.

The chain employs TRBV3-1 (or the pseudogene TRBV3-2) and TRBJ2-7, with 9 nucleotides matching TRBD1. CDR3 length: 14 amino acids. Losses at the gene ends were 7 bases for V and 5 bases for J; bases not matched to a gene: 9. CDR1 is LGHDT and CDR2 is YNNKEL in the germline V gene (reference sequence). The CDR3 region is CASNTGGLINEQYF. CDR3 DNA sequence: TGTGCCAGCAACACAGGGGGCCTCATCAACGAGCAGTACTTC.

V gene TRBV10-3 combines with J gene TRBJ2-6; maybe TRBD1 (6 bases). V was shortened by 3 bases and J by 0 bases, with 9 bases between the two germline ends. Germline assignment: CDR1 ENHRY and CDR2 SYGVKD. There are 16 residues in the CDR3. CDR3 nucleotides: TGTGCCATCAGTGAACAGGGAAACTCTGGGGCCAACGTCCTGACTTTC. Residues: CAISEQGNSGANVLTF.

The V gene is TRBV5-6, the J gene TRBJ1-2; D remains ambiguous. Germline V lookup: CDR1 SGHDT, CDR2 YYEEEE. The CDR3 has 14 amino acids. V was shortened by 1 base and J by 7 bases, with 14 bases between the two germline ends. The CDR3 is CASSLRQPGSGYTF. In DNA form, the CDR3 reads TGTGCCAGCAGCTTGAGGCAGCCTGGGAGTGGCTACACCTTC.